The present T cell receptor (beta chain) was sequenced within a study of blood T cell repertoires in COVID-19. Background on the study: Sites across the United States, Italy and Spain contributed samples from acute and convalescent COVID-19. PBMCs, B-cell-depleted T cells, or T cells provided the cDNA or gDNA that made up the material.

V was pared by 5 bases and J by 5 bases, with 4 bases of the junction left unmatched. Germline V gene lookup returns CDR1 SGDLS and CDR2 YYNGEE. This CDR3 has 14 amino acids. Original processing notes: Amplification from reference gene primers served as the basis for estimated nucleated cell counts. Libraries were prepared by immunoSEQ multiplex PCR; TCRdb keeps only in-frame clonotypes and omits some of them. That table gives V, J and clone size, and the DNA gave D and trimming. The data hold approximately 120,000 clones, with roughly 85% observed a single time. The rearrangement joins TRBV9 to TRBJ2-2; 9 bases align to TRBD1. This clonotype was sampled from a human donor in a cohort sampled during active COVID-19. Sequencing was performed on peripheral blood. In DNA form, the CDR3 reads TGTGCCAGCAGAGGACAGGGGAAGACCGGGGAGCTGTTTTTT. Residues: CASRGQGKTGELFF.